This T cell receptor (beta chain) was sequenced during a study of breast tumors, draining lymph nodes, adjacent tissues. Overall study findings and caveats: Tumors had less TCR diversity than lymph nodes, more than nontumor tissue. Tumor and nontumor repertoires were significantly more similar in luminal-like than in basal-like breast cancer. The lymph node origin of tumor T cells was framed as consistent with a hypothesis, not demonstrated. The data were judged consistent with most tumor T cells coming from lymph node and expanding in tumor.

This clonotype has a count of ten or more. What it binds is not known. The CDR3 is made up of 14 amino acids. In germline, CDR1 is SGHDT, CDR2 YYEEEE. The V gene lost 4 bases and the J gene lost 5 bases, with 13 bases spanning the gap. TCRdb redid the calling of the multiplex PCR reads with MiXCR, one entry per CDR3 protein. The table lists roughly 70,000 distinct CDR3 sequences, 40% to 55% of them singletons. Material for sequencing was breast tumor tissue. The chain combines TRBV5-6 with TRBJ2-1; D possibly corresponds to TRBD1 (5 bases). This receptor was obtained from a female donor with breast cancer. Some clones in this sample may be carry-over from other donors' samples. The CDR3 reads CASSARTRNNEQFF. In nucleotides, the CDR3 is TGTGCCAGCAGCGCGCGGACAAGGAACAATGAGCAGTTCTTC.